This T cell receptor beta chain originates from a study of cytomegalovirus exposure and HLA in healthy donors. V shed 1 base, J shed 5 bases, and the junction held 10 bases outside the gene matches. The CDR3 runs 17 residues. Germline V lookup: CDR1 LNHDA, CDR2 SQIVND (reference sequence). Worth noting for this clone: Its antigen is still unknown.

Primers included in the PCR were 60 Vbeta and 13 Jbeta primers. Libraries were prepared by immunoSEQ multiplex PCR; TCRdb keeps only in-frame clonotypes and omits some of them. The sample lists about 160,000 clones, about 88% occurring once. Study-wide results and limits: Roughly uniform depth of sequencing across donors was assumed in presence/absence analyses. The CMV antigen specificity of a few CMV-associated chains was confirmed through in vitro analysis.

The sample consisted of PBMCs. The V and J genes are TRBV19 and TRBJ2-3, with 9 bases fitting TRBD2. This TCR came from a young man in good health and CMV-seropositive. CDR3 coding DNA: TGTGCCAGTAGTATAGGGTGGGCGGGGGGGCAGGAAGATACGCAGTATTTT. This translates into CASSIGWAGGQEDTQYF.